Listed here are 5 T cell receptor beta chains from one sample, sequenced in a study of T cells in Graves' hyperthyroidism and ophthalmopathy. TCR beta CDR3 regions were amplified from RNA transcripts. HTBI primers were employed in a first-round RT-PCR of the TCR CDR3. TCRdb re-called the multiplex PCR reads with MiXCR, one entry per CDR3 protein. The sample holds about 550,000 distinct CDR3 sequences; less than 25% are singletons and the top ten take about a quarter. Input material: blood. The receptors originated from a man aged 18 to 30 with Graves' hyperthyroidism.

Here the CDR3 reads CASSHPPEQYF. The CDR3 DNA sequence: TGTGCCAGCAGTCACCCCCCCGAGCAGTACTTC. The genes are TRBV12-3 or TRBV12-4 and TRBJ2-7, with D hard to call. CDR3 length: 11 amino acids. V lost 5 bases and J 6 bases, leaving 8 bases between the germline ends.

This clonotype was detected many times. The chain joins TRBV7-2 to TRBJ2-5; 8 positions agree with TRBD2. Per germline, CDR1 SGHTA and CDR2 FQGNSA. V shed 5 bases and J 5 bases; nucleotides not matched to a gene: 10. The CDR3 covers 15 residues. CDR3 DNA sequence: TGTGCCAGCAGCCCAGGGAGCGGGGGCGGGGAGACCCAGTACTTC. Its protein product is CASSPGSGGGETQYF. The full variable domain, with the rest looked up from reference TRBV7-2 and TRBJ2-5, is GAGVSQSPSNKVTEKGKDVELRCDPISGHTALYWYRQSLGQGLEFLIYFQGNSAPDKSGLPSDRFSAERTGGSVSTLTIQRTQQEDSAVYLCASSPGSGGGETQYFGPGTRLLVL.

This clonotype has a count of ten or more. The chain has TRBV29-1 and TRBJ1-1; D unclear. The V gene lost 6 bases and the J gene lost 5 bases, with 13 bases spanning the gap. The CDR3 has 12 residues. Per germline, CDR1 SQVTM and CDR2 ANQGSEA. The DNA of the CDR3 is TGCAGCGTGGGAATTTTGGGGACTGAAGCTTTCTTT. Encoded protein: CSVGILGTEAFF.

V gene TRBV30 combines with J gene TRBJ1-1, with D perhaps TRBD1 (5 bases). There are 15 residues in the CDR3. Trimming pared 5 bases from V and 4 bases from J, leaving 20 bases between. The germline V gene has CDR1 GTSNPN and CDR2 SVGIG (reference sequence). The CDR3 sequence: CAWDEGHLGFTEAFF. CDR3 nucleotide sequence: TGTGCCTGGGATGAGGGGCATCTAGGATTCACTGAAGCTTTCTTT.

The table lists this clonotype with many counts. This chain links TRBV6-1 with TRBJ2-7; D remains ambiguous. The length of the CDR3 is 13 residues. The V end was cut by 6 bases, the J end by 0 bases, with 9 bases between. Germline V gives CDR1 MNHNS, CDR2 SASEGT. The CDR3 coding sequence is TGTGCCAGCAGCCCAGCAGCCTCCTACGAGCAGTACTTC. Translation gives CASSPAASYEQYF.